This paragraph covers one T cell receptor (beta chain) sequence. Germline trimming cut 3 bases from V and 7 bases from J; bases unmatched to any gene: 12. This CDR3 contains 15 residues. Germline V gene data show CDR1 as SGHKS and CDR2 as YYEKEE (reference sequence). This sample was taken from a study of shared T cell receptors in the human thymus. Assay: immunoSEQ multiplex PCR; the TCRdb copy retains only in-frame clones and omits some. The sample has about 660,000 clones, more than 75% seen once. The same data also contributed to another study, on human thymus T cells. That source notes: Donors consisted of healthy Finnish infants (having corrective surgery for congenital heart defects). Resections were taken during corrective heart surgery, and the thymus tissue came from these. It looked as if thymic and blood repertoires used V and J genes in a biased way. Related research has reported that thymic repertoires overlap highly among unrelated individuals.

The sequencing input was thymocytes. This sequence was found in a boy under three years old with a congenital heart defect. The chain has TRBV5-5 and TRBJ2-5; TRBD2 aligns across 7 bases. CDR3 amino acids: CASSSGPSGLGTQYF. Here the CDR3 DNA reads TGTGCCAGCAGCTCGGGTCCTAGCGGCCTCGGGACCCAGTACTTC.